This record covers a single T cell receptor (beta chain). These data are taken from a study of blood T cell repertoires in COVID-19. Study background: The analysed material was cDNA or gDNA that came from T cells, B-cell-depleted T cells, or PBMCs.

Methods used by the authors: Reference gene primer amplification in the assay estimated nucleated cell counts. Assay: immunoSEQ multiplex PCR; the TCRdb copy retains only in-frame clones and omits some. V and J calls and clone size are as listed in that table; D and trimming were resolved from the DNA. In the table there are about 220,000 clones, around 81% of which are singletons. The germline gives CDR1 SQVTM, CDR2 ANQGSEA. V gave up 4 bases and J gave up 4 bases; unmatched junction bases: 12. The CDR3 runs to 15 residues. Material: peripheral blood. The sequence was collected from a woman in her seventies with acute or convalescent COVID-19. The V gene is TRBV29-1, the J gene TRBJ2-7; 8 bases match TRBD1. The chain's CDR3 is CSVVPTGTGTYEQYF. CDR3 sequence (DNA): TGCAGCGTTGTTCCTACCGGGACAGGAACTTACGAGCAGTACTTC.